The 29 T cell receptor beta chains given below trace back to one sample, sequenced in a study of PD-L1 blockade in urothelial cancer. Time point: peripheral blood 6 weeks after treatment start. Libraries were prepared by immunoSEQ multiplex PCR; TCRdb keeps only in-frame clonotypes and omits some of them. This sample has roughly 100,000 clones, with around 78% found just once. Specimen: PBMCs, collected around atezolizumab (anti-PD-L1) treatment. The receptors stem from a man between 70 and 80 years old with urothelial cancer.

The genes are TRBV11-1 and TRBJ1-1; perhaps TRBD1 as D (6 bases). This CDR3 is built from 13 residues. Germline-derived CDR1 and CDR2 are SGHAT and FQDESV (reference sequence). Between the trimmed V and J ends, which lost 0 bases and 4 bases, there was a span of 6 bases. In nucleotides, the CDR3 is TGTGCCAGCAGCTTAGCAGGGGGCACTGAAGCTTTCTTT. Protein product: CASSLAGGTEAFF. Complete variable domain (other parts from reference TRBV11-1 and TRBJ1-1): EAEVAQSPRYKITEKSQAVAFWCDPISGHATLYWYRQILGQGPELLVQFQDESVVDDSQLPKDRFSAERLKGVDSTLKIQPAELGDSAMYLCASSLAGGTEAFFGQGTRLTVV.

Here the CDR3 reads CASSPQTGAPDTQYF. The CDR3 region has the DNA TGTGCCAGCAGCCCCCAGACGGGAGCGCCAGATACGCAGTATTTT. This rearrangement joins TRBV9 to TRBJ2-3; a weak D match, TRBD2 (6 bases). CDR3 length equals 15 residues. Germline assignment: CDR1 SGDLS and CDR2 YYNGEE. Trimming took 4 bases from V and 4 from J, leaving 16 bases between them.

The sample holds a few counts of this clone. V is TRBV19 and J is TRBJ1-3; D gene ambiguous. CDR3 length: 15 residues. In germline, CDR1 is LNHDA, CDR2 SQIVND (reference sequence). Trimming took 3 bases from V and 0 from J, leaving 9 bases between them. The DNA of the CDR3 is TGTGCCAGTAGTATCGGTAGCCTCTCTGGAAACACCATATATTTT. As protein: CASSIGSLSGNTIYF.

This chain joins TRBV7-2 and TRBJ2-7; 8 bases match TRBD1. The CDR3 consists of 14 residues. Unmatched junction bases numbered 3, after V lost 5 bases and J lost 0 bases. Germline V gene lookup returns CDR1 SGHTA and CDR2 FQGNSA. The chain's CDR3 is CASSRGTGSYEQYF. The CDR3 coding sequence is TGTGCCAGCAGCCGAGGGACAGGCTCCTACGAGCAGTACTTC.

This clone appeared once. The gene calls are TRBV19 and TRBJ1-3, with 12 bases aligning to TRBD1. J was trimmed by 4 bases and V by 7 bases; bases with no gene match: 8. This CDR3 contains 16 residues. From germline, CDR1 is LNHDA and CDR2 SQIVND (reference sequence). The DNA for the CDR3 is TGTGCCAGTACAACCCGGGACAGGGGGCCAGGAAACACCATATATTTT. Amino acid sequence: CASTTRDRGPGNTIYF.

The chain couples TRBV6-1 to TRBJ1-6; D gene ambiguous. The CDR3 length is 13 residues. Germline V CDR1 and CDR2: MNHNS, SASEGT. V dropped 1 base and J dropped 7 bases, with 5 bases sitting between them. The CDR3 is CASSEGGNSPLHF. The CDR3 nucleotides read TGTGCCAGCAGTGAAGGCGGGAATTCACCCCTCCACTTT.

V gene TRBV19 combines with J gene TRBJ2-3, with TRBD1 matching 9 bases. Germline V gene data show CDR1 as LNHDA and CDR2 as SQIVND (reference sequence). The CDR3 loop spans 13 amino acids. J lost 2 bases, V lost 8 bases, and 2 bases had no gene match. CDR3 DNA: TGTGCCAGTGGACAGGGGTACACAGATACGCAGTATTTT. As protein: CASGQGYTDTQYF.

The genes are TRBV7-2 and TRBJ2-1, with TRBD2 matching 10 bases. Germline assignment: CDR1 SGHTA and CDR2 FQGNSA. V dropped 1 base and J dropped 0; count of bases not matched to a gene: 3. The CDR3 covers 17 residues. This chain's CDR3 is CASSLGASGSSYNEQFF. The CDR3 DNA sequence: TGTGCCAGCAGCTTAGGGGCTAGCGGGAGCTCCTACAATGAGCAGTTCTTC.

V is TRBV4-2 and J is TRBJ1-2; 7 nucleotides match TRBD1. V was clipped by 0 bases and J by 2 bases; unmatched bases: 12. The CDR3 runs to 18 residues. Germline V lookup: CDR1 LGHNA, CDR2 YNFKEQ. The CDR3 bases are TGTGCCAGCAGCCAAGAAAGGATGGGACAGCACACAAACTATGGCTACACCTTC. The encoded protein is CASSQERMGQHTNYGYTF.

The chain links TRBV7-9 to TRBJ2-7, with 14 bases fitting TRBD2. The V segment lost 1 base and the J segment 5 bases; nucleotides outside the gene matches: 4. The CDR3 extends over 16 amino acids. Germline CDR1 and CDR2: SEHNR and FQNEAQ (reference sequence). CDR3 loop: CASSLGGLAGEDEQYF. For the CDR3, the DNA is TGTGCCAGCAGCTTAGGGGGACTAGCGGGAGAGGACGAGCAGTACTTC.

The gene calls are TRBV6-4 and TRBJ1-5; D not resolved. The CDR3 spans 13 residues. Germline V gives CDR1 MRHNA, CDR2 SNTAGT. V was pared by 3 bases and J by 2 bases, with 5 bases between. The CDR3 coding sequence is TGTGCCAGCAGTGAGTCAGGCAATCAGCCCCAGCATTTT. It yields the protein CASSESGNQPQHF.

Ten or more counts support this clone. The J gene is TRBJ2-2, the V gene TRBV19, with unresolved D. The germline V gene has CDR1 LNHDA and CDR2 SQIVND (reference sequence). The CDR3 has 13 residues. V lost 7 bases, J lost 2 bases, and 8 bases lay in between. The CDR3, as DNA: TGTGCCAGTACCCGACTTAACACCGGGGAGCTGTTTTTT. Protein: CASTRLNTGELFF.

The chain recombines TRBV6-6 with TRBJ1-2, with D tentatively TRBD1 (5 bases). The germline CDR1 and CDR2 sequences are MNHNY and SVGAGI (reference sequence). There are 15 residues in the CDR3. Trimming pared 2 bases from V and 0 bases from J, leaving 10 bases between. CDR3 amino acids: CASSYQGGANYGYTF. CDR3 DNA: TGTGCCAGCAGTTACCAGGGAGGTGCTAACTATGGCTACACCTTC.

The chain links TRBV4-2 to TRBJ2-5; unclear D gene. This CDR3 comprises 16 residues. Germline assignment: CDR1 LGHNA and CDR2 YNFKEQ. The germline V and J ends were trimmed by 0 bases and 1 base, with 12 bases remaining between them. CDR3 DNA sequence: TGTGCCAGCAGCCAAGATCTCGCTAACGTCCAAGAGACCCAGTACTTC. It translates to CASSQDLANVQETQYF.

The rearrangement links TRBV19 to TRBJ1-1; D is uncertain. The CDR3 is made up of 13 amino acids. Germline assignment: CDR1 LNHDA and CDR2 SQIVND (reference sequence). Trimming stripped 2 bases from V and 5 bases from J, with 9 bases between. CDR3 protein: CASSIPQITEAFF. CDR3 DNA sequence: TGTGCCAGTAGTATACCACAAATAACTGAAGCTTTCTTT.

The chain carries TRBV6-6 and TRBJ1-2, with a weak D call TRBD1 (5 bases). V was cut by 4 bases and J by 4 bases, with 16 bases left in between. Germline CDR1 is MNHNY and CDR2 is SVGAGI (reference sequence). The CDR3 extends over 15 amino acids. The CDR3 sequence is CASSLSRQLAYGYTF. Written as DNA, the CDR3 is TGTGCCAGCAGTTTATCTCGACAGCTCGCCTATGGCTACACCTTC.

This clone occurred a few times. CDR3 nucleotides: TGCGCCAGCAGCCGGAGGGGCGGGGGGGAGGAGACCCAGTACTTC. As protein: CASSRRGGGEETQYF. The chain couples TRBV5-1 to TRBJ2-5, with 9 bases that match TRBD2. J was trimmed by 5 bases and V by 4 bases; bases with no gene match: 9. In germline, CDR1 is SGHRS, CDR2 YFSETQ. The CDR3 consists of 15 residues.

V is TRBV28 and J is TRBJ1-2, with a weak D call TRBD1 (5 bases). CDR3 size: 13 residues. Trimming took off 5 bases at V and 5 bases at J, with 12 bases between the two ends. Germline CDR1 is MDHEN and CDR2 is SYDVKM. The CDR3 sequence: CASSPGEGYGYTF. The DNA of the CDR3 is TGTGCCAGCAGTCCGGGGGAGGGTTATGGCTACACCTTC.

The chain links TRBV4-3 to TRBJ2-6, with D uncertain. Germline CDR1 is LGHNA and CDR2 is YSLEER. V was pared by 4 bases and J by 5 bases, with 9 bases between. This CDR3 contains 14 residues. As DNA, the CDR3 is TGCGCCAGCAGCCCACAAATCCGGGCCAACGTCCTGACTTTC. This sequence encodes CASSPQIRANVLTF.

V is TRBV5-1 and J is TRBJ1-1; 8 positions match TRBD1. The CDR3 runs to 14 residues. Germline CDR1 SGHRS, CDR2 YFSETQ. The J segment lost 1 base and the V segment lost 4 bases, leaving 3 bases of the junction unmatched. The CDR3, as DNA: TGCGCCAGCAGCACCGGGACAGGGAACACTGAAGCTTTCTTT. As protein: CASSTGTGNTEAFF.

The rearrangement joins TRBV5-1 to TRBJ2-1; TRBD2 matches at 13 bases. After removal of 0 bases from V and 7 bases from J, the junction contained 4 bases not matched to a gene. Germline V gene sequence: CDR1 SGHRS, CDR2 YFSETQ. The CDR3 covers 16 residues. The CDR3 nucleotides read TGCGCCAGCAGCTTGGGCGGGACTAGCGGGACAAATGAGCAGTTCTTC. Residues: CASSLGGTSGTNEQFF.

This clone was picked up one time. This sequence joins TRBV28 and TRBJ1-4; 9 bases line up with TRBD1. This CDR3 is built from 15 residues. After removal of 4 bases from V and 5 bases from J, the junction contained 5 bases not matched to a gene. Germline CDR1 and CDR2: MDHEN and SYDVKM. CDR3 DNA sequence: TGTGCCAGCAGTTCGCCGGGACAGGGAAATGAAAAACTGTTTTTT. It codes for CASSSPGQGNEKLFF.

The chain recombines TRBV6-4 with TRBJ1-2, with 8 nucleotides matching TRBD1. The CDR3 sequence is 15 residues long. J lost 5 bases, V lost 2 bases, and 7 bases had no gene match. The V gene's germline CDR1 is MRHNA and CDR2 SNTAGT. The CDR3 protein is CASSDDLTGVYGYTF. CDR3 coding DNA: TGTGCCAGCAGTGACGATTTGACAGGGGTGTATGGCTACACCTTC.

The rearrangement links TRBV7-6 to TRBJ1-2; weak D call: TRBD1 (6 bases). V shed 3 bases and J shed 4 bases, with 9 bases lying between them. The CDR3 consists of 13 residues. CDR1 is SGHVS and CDR2 is FNYEAQ in the germline V gene. The DNA of the CDR3 is TGTGCCAGCAGCTTTGGACAGCCCTATGGCTACACCTTC. It codes for CASSFGQPYGYTF.

The chain joins TRBV27 to TRBJ2-1; D is uncertain. This CDR3 is 13 amino acids long. The V gene lost 5 bases and the J gene lost 0 bases, with 5 bases spanning the gap. The germline V gene encodes CDR1 MNHEY and CDR2 SMNVEV (reference sequence). The chain's CDR3 is CASSLSSYNEQFF. Written as DNA, the CDR3 is TGTGCCAGCAGTCTGAGCTCCTACAATGAGCAGTTCTTC.

The CDR3 sequence is CASSVLSGGDTDTQYF. Here the CDR3 DNA reads TGTGCCAGCAGCGTACTGAGCGGGGGAGACACAGATACGCAGTATTTT. The chain links TRBV9 to TRBJ2-3, with 8 bases identical to TRBD2. The CDR3 covers 16 residues. The junction had 6 bases not matched to a gene; V was cut back by 1 base and J by 2 bases. The germline gives CDR1 SGDLS, CDR2 YYNGEE.

This clone appeared a few times. The rearrangement links TRBV18 to TRBJ2-5, with 7 bases matching TRBD2. Trimming cost V 1 base and J 2 bases; bases outside gene matches: 10. Looked up from germline, CDR1 is KGHSH and CDR2 is LQKENI. The CDR3 has 17 residues. The CDR3 sequence is CASSPRPPGGGQETQYF. DNA of the CDR3: TGTGCCAGCTCACCACGGCCACCAGGCGGGGGACAAGAGACCCAGTACTTC. The variable domain in full, completed from reference TRBV18 and TRBJ2-5, reads NAGVMQNPRHLVRRRGQEARLRCSPMKGHSHVYWYRQLPEEGLKFMVYLQKENIIDESGMPKERFSAEFPKEGPSILRIQQVVRGDSAAYFCASSPRPPGGGQETQYFGPGTRLLVL.

V is TRBV7-2 and J is TRBJ2-7, with unresolved D. From germline, CDR1 is SGHTA and CDR2 FQGNSA. This CDR3 is 14 amino acids long. Trimming pared 0 bases from V and 0 bases from J, leaving 6 bases between. The chain's CDR3 is CASSLASSSYEQYF. CDR3 nucleotides: TGTGCCAGCAGCTTAGCGAGTAGCTCCTACGAGCAGTACTTC.

The rearrangement uses TRBV7-2 and TRBJ2-5; D remains ambiguous. Germline CDR1 and CDR2: SGHTA and FQGNSA. The V end lost 0 bases, the J end lost 8 bases, and 19 bases lay between the germline ends. The CDR3 spans 16 residues. This CDR3 is CASSLATESPPVTQYF. The CDR3 region has the DNA TGTGCCAGCAGCTTAGCCACAGAGAGCCCACCCGTCACCCAGTACTTC.